What follows describes a single T cell receptor (beta chain). This sample was taken from a study of OX40 agonist ivuxolimab in advanced cancers. Sequencing used immunoSEQ multiplex PCR; TCRdb keeps in-frame clones, though not all of them. The repertoire holds fewer than 85,000 clones, with around 82% as singletons. V shed 4 bases and J 8 bases; nucleotides not matched to a gene: 7. CDR1 and CDR2 from the germline V gene are SEHNR and FQNEAQ (reference sequence). CDR3 length: 15 residues. This receptor was obtained from an adult with an advanced solid tumor such as melanoma, head and neck, liver or kidney cancer. This sample comprised CD4+ or CD8+ T cells sorted from blood, obtained in a trial of the OX40 agonist ivuxolimab. V gene TRBV7-9 combines with J gene TRBJ2-1; 11 bases are a match to TRBD2. The CDR3 loop reads CASSSTSGSRDEQFF. CDR3 nucleotides: TGTGCCAGCAGCTCTACTAGCGGGAGTCGAGATGAGCAGTTCTTC.